The present T cell receptor (beta chain) was sequenced within a study of vaccination and CD4 T cells after COVID-19. Overall study: The post-vaccine samples came a median roughly 72 days after dose two (range 14 to 241). Every culture used as a control got a CEFX pool, an HIV-1 Nef pool, or no peptide. Stimuli were overlapping spike peptide pools of SARS-CoV-2 and three common cold coronaviruses (HCoV-NL63, HCoV-OC43, HCoV-229E).

As concerns this clonotype: Its antigen is unidentified.

Sequenced with the Oncomine TCR Beta short-read assay was DNA taken from cultured CD4+ T cells. TCRdb redid the calling of the PCR reads with MiXCR, one entry per CDR3 protein. The data show about 21,000 distinct CDR3 sequences, approximately 67% seen once. This sample's treatment: approximately nine-day PBMC culture with coronavirus spike peptide pools or control peptides (ViraFEST assay). The study, taken as a whole, reports: Analysis covered relatively few convalescent patients and lacked any early post-infection timepoints.

This CDR3 contains 15 residues. The germline gives CDR1 SNHLY, CDR2 FYNNEI. The trim removed 6 bases at V and 4 bases at J, leaving 10 bases unmatched. Sequencing used CD4+ T cells from blood, cultured in vitro, obtained before SARS-CoV-2 vaccination. The sequence was collected from a human donor who received a COVID-19 vaccine. V gene TRBV2 combines with J gene TRBJ1-2, with 8 bases matching TRBD1. The chain's CDR3 is CASRDQDRALYGYTF. The DNA of the CDR3 is TGTGCCAGCAGAGATCAGGACAGGGCACTCTATGGCTACACCTTC.